Shown below are 8 T cell receptor beta chains from a single sample sequenced in a study of blood T cell repertoires in COVID-19. Measured with immunoSEQ multiplex PCR; TCRdb has only the in-frame clones, and not every one. This table has more than 65,000 clones, approximately 82% appearing once. The specimen was peripheral blood. All receptors come from a human donor in a cohort sampled during active COVID-19.

V is TRBV5-6 and J is TRBJ2-7, with 8 bases that match TRBD2. The CDR3 spans 15 residues. Unmatched junction bases numbered 8, after V lost 3 bases and J lost 3 bases. The V gene's germline CDR1 is SGHDT and CDR2 YYEEEE. The CDR3 region has the DNA TGTGCCAGCAGCTCGGCGGGGGGCCTATTCTACGAGCAGTACTTC. Protein: CASSSAGGLFYEQYF.

The CDR3 sequence: CASWQGSTVYEQYF. As DNA, the CDR3 is TGTGCCAGCTGGCAGGGCTCGACCGTGTACGAGCAGTACTTC. The J gene is TRBJ2-7, the V gene TRBV18; a weak D match, TRBD1 (5 bases). The CDR3 length is 14 residues. The ends were cut back, 7 bases at V and 4 bases at J, with 17 bases in the middle. Per germline, CDR1 KGHSH and CDR2 LQKENI.

This clone appeared once. V usage is TRBV7-2 and J usage is TRBJ2-5; 9 positions agree with TRBD1. Germline trimming cut 2 bases from V and 4 bases from J; bases unmatched to any gene: 8. CDR3 length: 16 residues. Looked up from germline, CDR1 is SGHTA and CDR2 is FQGNSA. CDR3 DNA: TGTGCCAGCAGCTTATCATCGGGACAGGGCCGAGAGACCCAGTACTTC. Translated, it gives CASSLSSGQGRETQYF. Together with reference TRBV7-2 and TRBJ2-5, the CDR3 gives the full variable domain: GAGVSQSPSNKVTEKGKDVELRCDPISGHTALYWYRQSLGQGLEFLIYFQGNSAPDKSGLPSDRFSAERTGGSVSTLTIQRTQQEDSAVYLCASSLSSGQGRETQYFGPGTRLLVL.

This chain uses TRBV6-1 with TRBJ2-6; maybe TRBD1 (5 bases). Trimming pared 2 bases from V and 4 bases from J, leaving 9 bases between. Germline assignment: CDR1 MNHNS and CDR2 SASEGT. The CDR3 length is 15 residues. CDR3 DNA sequence: TGTGCCAGCAGTGAATCCAGGGCCGGGGCCAACGTCCTGACTTTC. Translation: CASSESRAGANVLTF.

This clone was detected once. The chain is built from TRBV5-8 and TRBJ2-7; 8 positions match TRBD2. Germline lookup yields CDR1 SGHTS and CDR2 YDEGEE. V lost 2 bases and J lost 7; bases outside the gene matches: 11. The CDR3 extends over 15 amino acids. In DNA, the CDR3 is TGTGCCAGCAGCTTCGGTTTGACACCGGGGGGGGAGCAGTACTTC. This sequence encodes CASSFGLTPGGEQYF.

V is TRBV29-1 and J is TRBJ2-5; 7 bases are shared with TRBD1. Per the germline V gene, CDR1 is SQVTM and CDR2 is ANQGSEA. The trim removed 3 bases at V and 5 bases at J, leaving 6 bases unmatched. The CDR3 has 13 amino acids. CDR3 nucleotides: TGCAGCGTTGAGGGCACGGACAGGGAGACCCAGTACTTC. Translating it yields CSVEGTDRETQYF.

The chain employs TRBV3-1 (or the pseudogene TRBV3-2) and TRBJ1-5, with D possibly being TRBD1 (5 bases). This CDR3 spans 14 amino acids. The V gene's germline CDR1 is LGHDT and CDR2 YNNKEL (reference sequence). V was pared by 0 bases and J by 6 bases, with 9 bases between. The CDR3 DNA follows: TGTGCCAGCAGCCAAGACAGGGTACGTCAGCCCCAGCATTTT. It specifies CASSQDRVRQPQHF.

The V and J genes are TRBV6-2 or TRBV6-3 and TRBJ1-2; D remains ambiguous. Germline assignment: CDR1 MNHEY and CDR2 SVGEGT. The CDR3 totals 16 residues. V lost 0 bases and J 0 bases, leaving 11 bases between the germline ends. CDR3 in amino acids: CASSYSRWKTNYGYTF. CDR3 sequence (DNA): TGTGCCAGCAGTTACTCCAGGTGGAAAACTAACTATGGCTACACCTTC.